This TCR beta chain was documented in a study of T cell responses to AZD1222 COVID-19 vaccine. Details on this clone: Its cognate antigen is unknown.

Study-level points and caveats: The study identified only a handful of AZD1222 recipients as seropositive at baseline. Among vaccine-associated CD4 TCRs, coverage spanned spike, with dominance at 160-218 and 743-854. Sampled repertoires all dated from after the peak T cell response. Variant regions that are unmutated are reportedly the target of nearly half of spike-specific TCRs.

In germline, CDR1 is GTSNPN, CDR2 SVGIG (reference sequence). V was pared by 2 bases and J by 4 bases, with 9 bases between. The CDR3 consists of 12 residues. Generated by immunoSEQ multiplex PCR, the TCRdb table keeps only in-frame clones and is missing some. Among about 88,000 clones listed, roughly nine tenths were seen once. The chain has TRBV30 and TRBJ2-7; D gene unclear. Sequenced here: peripheral blood, sampled on day 0 of AZD1222 vaccination. The source is an adult in good health. CDR3 DNA: TGTGCCTGGAGTCTTACCCCGTACGAGCAGTACTTC. Protein: CAWSLTPYEQYF.